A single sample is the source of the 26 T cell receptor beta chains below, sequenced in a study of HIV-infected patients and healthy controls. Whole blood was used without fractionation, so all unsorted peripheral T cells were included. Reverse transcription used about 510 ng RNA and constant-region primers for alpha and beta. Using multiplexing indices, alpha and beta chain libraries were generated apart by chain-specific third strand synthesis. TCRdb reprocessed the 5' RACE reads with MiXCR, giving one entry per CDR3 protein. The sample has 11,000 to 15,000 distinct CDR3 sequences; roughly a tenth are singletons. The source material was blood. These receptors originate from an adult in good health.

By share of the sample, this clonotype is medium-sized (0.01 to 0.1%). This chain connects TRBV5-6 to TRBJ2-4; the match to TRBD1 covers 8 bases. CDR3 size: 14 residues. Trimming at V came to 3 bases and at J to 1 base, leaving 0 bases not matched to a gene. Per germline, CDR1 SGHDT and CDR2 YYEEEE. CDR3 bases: TGTGCCAGCAGCTGGACAGGGGCCAAAAACATTCAGTACTTC. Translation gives CASSWTGAKNIQYF. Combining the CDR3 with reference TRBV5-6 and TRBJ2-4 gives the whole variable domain DAGVTQSPTHLIKTRGQQVTLRCSPKSGHDTVSWYQQALGQGPQFIFQYYEEEERQRGNFPDRFSGHQFPNYSSELNVNALLLGDSALYLCASSWTGAKNIQYFGAGTRLSVL.

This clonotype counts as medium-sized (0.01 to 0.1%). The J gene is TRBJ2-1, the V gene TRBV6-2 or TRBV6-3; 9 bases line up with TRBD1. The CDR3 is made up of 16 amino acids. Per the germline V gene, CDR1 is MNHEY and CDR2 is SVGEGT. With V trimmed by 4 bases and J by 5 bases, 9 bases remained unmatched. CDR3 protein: CASSSNRDRVNNEQFF. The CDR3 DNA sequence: TGTGCCAGCAGTTCTAACCGGGACAGGGTAAACAATGAGCAGTTCTTC.

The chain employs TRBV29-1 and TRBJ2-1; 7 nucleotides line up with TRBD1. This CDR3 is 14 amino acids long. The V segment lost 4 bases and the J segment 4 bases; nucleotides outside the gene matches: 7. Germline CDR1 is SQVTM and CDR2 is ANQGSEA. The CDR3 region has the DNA TGCAGCGTTGGCCCGGGACAGATATACAATGAGCAGTTCTTC. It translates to CSVGPGQIYNEQFF.

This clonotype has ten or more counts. CDR3 coding DNA: TGTGCCAGCAGTCCACAGGGACAGGGGATTTCAGGGGCCAACGTCCTGACTTTC. This gives the protein CASSPQGQGISGANVLTF. The J gene is TRBJ2-6, the V gene TRBV6-2 or TRBV6-3; TRBD1 aligns across 10 bases. This CDR3 contains 18 residues. The germline V gene has CDR1 MNHEY and CDR2 SVGEGT. The V segment lost 5 bases and the J segment 4 bases; nucleotides outside the gene matches: 11.

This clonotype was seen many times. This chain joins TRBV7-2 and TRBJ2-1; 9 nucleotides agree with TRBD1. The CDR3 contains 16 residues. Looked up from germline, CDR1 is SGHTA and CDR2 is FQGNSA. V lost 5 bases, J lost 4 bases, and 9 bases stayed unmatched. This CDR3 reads CASSASGTGTYNEQFF. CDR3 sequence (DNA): TGTGCCAGCAGCGCGTCCGGGACAGGGACTTACAATGAGCAGTTCTTC.

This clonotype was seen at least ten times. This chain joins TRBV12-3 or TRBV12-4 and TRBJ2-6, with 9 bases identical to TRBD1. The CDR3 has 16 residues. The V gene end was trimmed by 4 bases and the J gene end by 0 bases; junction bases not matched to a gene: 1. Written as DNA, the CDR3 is TGTGCCAGCAGTTGGGGACAGGGCTCTGGGGCCAACGTCCTGACTTTC. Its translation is CASSWGQGSGANVLTF.

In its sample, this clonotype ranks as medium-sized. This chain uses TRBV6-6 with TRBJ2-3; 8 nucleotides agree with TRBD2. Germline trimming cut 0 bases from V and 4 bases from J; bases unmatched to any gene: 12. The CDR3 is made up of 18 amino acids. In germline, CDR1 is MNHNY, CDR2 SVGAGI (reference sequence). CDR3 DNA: TGTGCCAGCAGTTACTCTTTAAAGGCTAGCGGGCGCCCAGATACGCAGTATTTT. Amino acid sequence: CASSYSLKASGRPDTQYF.

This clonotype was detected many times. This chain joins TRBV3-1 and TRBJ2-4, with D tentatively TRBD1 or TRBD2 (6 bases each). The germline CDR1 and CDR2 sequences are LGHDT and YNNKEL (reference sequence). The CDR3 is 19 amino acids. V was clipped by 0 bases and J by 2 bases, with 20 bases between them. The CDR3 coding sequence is TGTGCCAGCAGCCAAGACATAGGGTATGGGGGGCGTACCAAAAACATTCAGTACTTC. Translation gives CASSQDIGYGGRTKNIQYF.

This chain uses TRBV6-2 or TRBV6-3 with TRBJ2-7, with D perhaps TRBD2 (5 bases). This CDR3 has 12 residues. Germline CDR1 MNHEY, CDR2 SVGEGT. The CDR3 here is CATVGVRHEQYF. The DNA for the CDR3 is TGTGCTACAGTGGGAGTCAGGCACGAGCAGTACTTC.

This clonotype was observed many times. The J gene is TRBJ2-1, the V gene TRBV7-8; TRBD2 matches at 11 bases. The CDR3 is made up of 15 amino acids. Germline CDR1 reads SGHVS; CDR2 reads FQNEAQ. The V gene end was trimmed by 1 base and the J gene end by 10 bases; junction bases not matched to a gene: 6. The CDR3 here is CASSLVAGGRGEQFF. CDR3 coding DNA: TGTGCCAGCAGCTTAGTAGCGGGAGGGAGAGGAGAGCAGTTCTTC.

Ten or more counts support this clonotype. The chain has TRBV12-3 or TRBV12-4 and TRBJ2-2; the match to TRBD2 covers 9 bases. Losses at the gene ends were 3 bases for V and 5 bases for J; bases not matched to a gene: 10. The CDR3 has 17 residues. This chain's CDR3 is CASSFPIAGEGTGELFF. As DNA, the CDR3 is TGTGCCAGCAGTTTCCCCATAGCGGGGGAGGGGACCGGGGAGCTGTTTTTT.

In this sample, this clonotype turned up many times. In DNA form, the CDR3 reads TGTGCCAGTAGTACCCCGGGACGACAGACTGAAGCTTTCTTT. Its protein is CASSTPGRQTEAFF. This chain uses TRBV19 with TRBJ1-1; D possibly corresponds to TRBD1 (5 bases). The ends were cut back, 4 bases at V and 5 bases at J, with 14 bases in the middle. This CDR3 has 14 amino acids. Germline CDR1 and CDR2: LNHDA and SQIVND (reference sequence). Drawing the rest from reference TRBV19 and TRBJ1-1, the complete variable domain is DGGITQSPKYLFRKEGQNVTLSCEQNLNHDAMYWYRQDPGQGLRLIYYSQIVNDFQKGDIAEGYSVSREKKESFPLTVTSAQKNPTAFYLCASSTPGRQTEAFFGQGTRLTVV.

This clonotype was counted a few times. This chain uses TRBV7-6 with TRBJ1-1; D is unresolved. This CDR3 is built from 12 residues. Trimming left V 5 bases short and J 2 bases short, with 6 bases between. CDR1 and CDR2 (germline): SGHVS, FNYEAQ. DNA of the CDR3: TGTGCCAGCAGCCAAGGTAACACTGAAGCTTTCTTT. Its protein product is CASSQGNTEAFF.

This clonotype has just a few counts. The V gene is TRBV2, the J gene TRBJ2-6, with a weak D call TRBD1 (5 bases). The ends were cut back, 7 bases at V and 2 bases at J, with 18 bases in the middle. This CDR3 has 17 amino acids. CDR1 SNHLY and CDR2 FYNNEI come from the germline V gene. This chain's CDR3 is CASTGRAVWAGANVLTF. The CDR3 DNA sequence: TGTGCCAGCACCGGCAGGGCGGTTTGGGCTGGGGCCAACGTCCTGACTTTC.

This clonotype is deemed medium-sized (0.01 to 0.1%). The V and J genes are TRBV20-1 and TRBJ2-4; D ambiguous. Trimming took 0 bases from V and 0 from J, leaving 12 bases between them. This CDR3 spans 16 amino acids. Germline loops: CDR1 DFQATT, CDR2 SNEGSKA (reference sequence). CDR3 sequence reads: CSARDYRVLAKNIQYF. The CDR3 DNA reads TGCAGTGCTAGAGATTACCGGGTACTAGCCAAAAACATTCAGTACTTC.

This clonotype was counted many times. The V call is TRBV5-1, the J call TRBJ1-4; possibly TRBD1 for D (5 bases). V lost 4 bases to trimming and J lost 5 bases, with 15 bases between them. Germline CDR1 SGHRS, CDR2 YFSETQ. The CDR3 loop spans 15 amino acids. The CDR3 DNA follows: TGCGCCAGCAGCCCGGGGGTGGCGGAAAATGAAAAACTGTTTTTT. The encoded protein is CASSPGVAENEKLFF. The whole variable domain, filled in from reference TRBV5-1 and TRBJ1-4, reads KAGVTQTPRYLIKTRGQQVTLSCSPISGHRSVSWYQQTPGQGLQFLFEYFSETQRNKGNFPGRFSGRQFSNSRSEMNVSTLELGDSALYLCASSPGVAENEKLFFGSGTQLSVL.

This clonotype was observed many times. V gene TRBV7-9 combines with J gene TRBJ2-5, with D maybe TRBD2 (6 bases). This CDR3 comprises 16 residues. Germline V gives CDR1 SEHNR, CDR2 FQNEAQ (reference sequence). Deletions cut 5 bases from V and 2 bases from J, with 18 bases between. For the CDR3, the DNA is TGTGCCAGCAGCCGGGGACCCTCACGGGGGCAAGAGACCCAGTACTTC. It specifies CASSRGPSRGQETQYF.

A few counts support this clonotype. The CDR3 nucleotides are TGTGCCAGTAGTGCCCGACAGGGAGGCAACTATGGCTACACCTTC. Amino acids: CASSARQGGNYGYTF. The rearrangement joins TRBV19 to TRBJ1-2; TRBD1 aligns across 7 bases. Germline CDR1 is LNHDA and CDR2 is SQIVND (reference sequence). Trimming at V came to 5 bases and at J to 2 bases, leaving 8 bases not matched to a gene. The CDR3 has 15 amino acids.

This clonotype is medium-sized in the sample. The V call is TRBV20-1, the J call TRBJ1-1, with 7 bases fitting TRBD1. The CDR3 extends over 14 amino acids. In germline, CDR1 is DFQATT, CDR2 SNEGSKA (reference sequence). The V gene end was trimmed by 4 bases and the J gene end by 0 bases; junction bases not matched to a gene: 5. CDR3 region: CSATTGQLNTEAFF. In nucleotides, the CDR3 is TGCAGTGCTACTACGGGACAGCTGAACACTGAAGCTTTCTTT.

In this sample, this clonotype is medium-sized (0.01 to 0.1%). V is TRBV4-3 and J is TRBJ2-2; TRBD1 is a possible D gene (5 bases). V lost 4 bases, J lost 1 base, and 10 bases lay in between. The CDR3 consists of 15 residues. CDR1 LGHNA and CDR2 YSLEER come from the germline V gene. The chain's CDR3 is CASSLSTGNTGELFF. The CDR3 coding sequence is TGCGCCAGCAGCCTCTCTACAGGGAACACCGGGGAGCTGTTTTTT.

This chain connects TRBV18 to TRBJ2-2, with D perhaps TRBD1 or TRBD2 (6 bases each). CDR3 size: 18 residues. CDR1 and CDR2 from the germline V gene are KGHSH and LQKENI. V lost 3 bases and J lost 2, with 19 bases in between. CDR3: CASSPRDKAYTNTGELFF. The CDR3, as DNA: TGTGCCAGCTCACCGCGGGACAAGGCCTATACTAACACCGGGGAGCTGTTTTTT.

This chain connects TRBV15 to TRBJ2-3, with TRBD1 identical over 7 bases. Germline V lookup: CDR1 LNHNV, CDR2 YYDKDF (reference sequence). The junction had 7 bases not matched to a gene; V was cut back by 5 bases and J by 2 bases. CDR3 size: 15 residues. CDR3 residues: CATSERTGNTDTQYF. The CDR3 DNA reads TGTGCCACCAGCGAACGGACAGGAAACACAGATACGCAGTATTTT. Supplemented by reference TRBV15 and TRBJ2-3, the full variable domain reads DAMVIQNPRYQVTQFGKPVTLSCSQTLNHNVMYWYQQKSSQAPKLLFHYYDKDFNNEADTPDNFQSRRPNTSFCFLDIRSPGLGDTAMYLCATSERTGNTDTQYFGPGTRLTVL.

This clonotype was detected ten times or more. The CDR3 loop reads CATSRDQDRGEKLFF. DNA of the CDR3: TGTGCCACCAGCAGAGACCAAGACAGGGGGGAAAAACTGTTTTTT. V usage is TRBV15 and J usage is TRBJ1-4; TRBD1 matches at 9 bases. The CDR3 covers 15 residues. The germline V gene encodes CDR1 LNHNV and CDR2 YYDKDF (reference sequence). The V gene end was trimmed by 0 bases and the J gene end by 8 bases; junction bases not matched to a gene: 4.

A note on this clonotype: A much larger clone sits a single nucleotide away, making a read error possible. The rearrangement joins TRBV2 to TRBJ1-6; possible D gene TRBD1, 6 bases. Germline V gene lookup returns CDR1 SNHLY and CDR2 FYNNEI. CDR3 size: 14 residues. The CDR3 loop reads CGSSDGRGRSPLHF. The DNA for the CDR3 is TGTGGCAGCAGTGACGGCAGGGGAAGATCACCCCTCCACTTT.

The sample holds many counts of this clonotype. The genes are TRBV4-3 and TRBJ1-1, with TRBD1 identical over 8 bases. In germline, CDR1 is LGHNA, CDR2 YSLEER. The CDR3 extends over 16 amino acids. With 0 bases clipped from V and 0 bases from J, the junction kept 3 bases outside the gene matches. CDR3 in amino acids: CASSQDWTGMNTEAFF. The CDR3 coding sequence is TGCGCCAGCAGCCAAGATTGGACAGGGATGAACACTGAAGCTTTCTTT.

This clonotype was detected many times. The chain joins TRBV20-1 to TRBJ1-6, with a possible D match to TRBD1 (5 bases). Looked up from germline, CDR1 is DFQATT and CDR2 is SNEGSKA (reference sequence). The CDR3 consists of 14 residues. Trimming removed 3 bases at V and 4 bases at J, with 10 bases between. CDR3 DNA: TGCAGTGCTAGGGCAGGGCAGTATAATTCACCCCTCCACTTT. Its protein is CSARAGQYNSPLHF.